The 18 T cell receptor beta chains below all came from one sample that was sequenced in a study of T cell responses to AZD1222 COVID-19 vaccine. Assay: immunoSEQ multiplex PCR; the TCRdb copy retains only in-frame clones and omits some. The sample consists of 120,000 to 150,000 clones, around 90% of them appearing once. The sample in question was peripheral blood, obtained on day 0 of AZD1222 vaccination. These receptors all stem from an adult in good health.

The CDR3 DNA sequence: TGTGCCAGCAGTGTTCAGGGGGCCAACGTCCTGACTTTC. This codes for CASSVQGANVLTF. The rearrangement uses TRBV2 and TRBJ2-6; D is undetermined. The CDR3 runs to 13 residues. Deletions cut 4 bases from V and 4 bases from J, with 5 bases between. The germline gives CDR1 SNHLY, CDR2 FYNNEI.

This clone turned up a few times. The chain employs TRBV28 and TRBJ1-5; D ambiguous. CDR1 is MDHEN and CDR2 is SYDVKM in the germline V gene. The CDR3 has 13 amino acids. Trimming took off 5 bases at V and 11 bases at J, with 16 bases between the two ends. The CDR3 is CASSTAPSLTQHF. The CDR3 bases are TGTGCCAGCAGTACAGCTCCCTCTTTGACCCAGCATTTT. The full variable domain, completed using reference TRBV28 and TRBJ1-5, is DVKVTQSSRYLVKRTGEKVFLECVQDMDHENMFWYRQDPGLGLRLIYFSYDVKMKEKGDIPEGYSVSREKKERFSLILESASTNQTSMYLCASSTAPSLTQHFGDGTRLSIL.

This sequence joins TRBV30 and TRBJ1-5; 10 bases match TRBD1. The CDR3 is 13 amino acids. V gave up 4 bases and J gave up 7 bases; unmatched junction bases: 4. CDR1 and CDR2 (germline): GTSNPN, SVGIG (reference sequence). CDR3 residues: CAWKGQGVQPQHF. The CDR3 bases are TGTGCCTGGAAAGGACAGGGGGTGCAGCCCCAGCATTTT.

This clone was seen only once. The V call is TRBV6-2 or TRBV6-3, the J call TRBJ2-2; D remains ambiguous. V lost 4 bases to trimming and J lost 4 bases, with 10 bases between them. CDR3 size: 14 residues. The germline CDR1 and CDR2 sequences are MNHEY and SVGEGT. The CDR3 sequence: CASSSRQATGELFF. DNA for the CDR3: TGTGCCAGCAGTTCCCGACAAGCCACCGGGGAGCTGTTTTTT.

The chain carries TRBV9 and TRBJ2-7; possible D gene TRBD2, 6 bases. The CDR3 covers 16 residues. V lost 4 bases, J lost 1 base, and 18 bases lay in between. The germline V gene has CDR1 SGDLS and CDR2 YYNGEE. The CDR3 sequence: CASSLDVLAGSYEQYF. The CDR3, as DNA: TGTGCCAGCAGCCTCGATGTACTAGCCGGATCCTACGAGCAGTACTTC.

The genes are TRBV4-3 and TRBJ1-4; TRBD1 matches 9 bases. Germline V gene sequence: CDR1 LGHNA, CDR2 YSLEER. The CDR3 extends over 15 amino acids. V shed 3 bases and J 8 bases; nucleotides not matched to a gene: 7. The CDR3 DNA reads TGCGCCAGCAGCCAGGGACAGGGCCTGGAGGAAAAACTGTTTTTT. As protein: CASSQGQGLEEKLFF.

This clone was observed a single time. The V gene is TRBV30, the J gene TRBJ1-1; D gene unclear. V dropped 1 base and J dropped 1 base, with 13 bases sitting between them. The germline CDR1 and CDR2 sequences are GTSNPN and SVGIG (reference sequence). The CDR3 has 15 residues. CDR3 DNA: TGTGCCTGGAGTGCCTACAGCGAACCGAACACTGAAGCTTTCTTT. Amino acids: CAWSAYSEPNTEAFF.

The chain recombines TRBV9 with TRBJ2-1; 9 nucleotides agree with TRBD1. The germline V gene has CDR1 SGDLS and CDR2 YYNGEE. Trimming took 4 bases from V and 6 from J; bases not matched to a gene: 20. This CDR3 spans 19 amino acids. CDR3: CASSTTMGTGNGGSNEQFF. DNA of the CDR3: TGTGCCAGCAGCACCACGATGGGGACAGGGAATGGAGGAAGCAATGAGCAGTTCTTC.

V usage is TRBV7-9 and J usage is TRBJ2-7; TRBD1 or TRBD2 may be the D gene (5 bases each). Germline V gene data show CDR1 as SEHNR and CDR2 as FQNEAQ (reference sequence). Trimming left V 4 bases short and J 7 bases short, with 17 bases between. The CDR3 loop spans 14 amino acids. The CDR3 reads CASSSSRDVWEQYF. The DNA for the CDR3 is TGTGCCAGCAGCTCCTCCCGGGACGTCTGGGAGCAGTACTTC.

The chain links TRBV5-1 to TRBJ1-6; tentatively, D is TRBD1 (6 bases). CDR1 is SGHRS and CDR2 is YFSETQ in the germline V gene. CDR3 length equals 16 residues. The V end lost 0 bases, the J end lost 7 bases, and 14 bases lay between the germline ends. The CDR3 region has the DNA TGCGCCAGCAGCTTGGAAGGTCAGGGGCTAAATTCACCCCTCCACTTT. Translated, it gives CASSLEGQGLNSPLHF.

The genes are TRBV9 and TRBJ2-7; D not resolved. The CDR3 runs to 18 residues. Germline values: CDR1 SGDLS, CDR2 YYNGEE. The germline V and J ends were trimmed by 0 bases and 5 bases, with 24 bases remaining between them. The CDR3 region has the DNA TGTGCCAGCAGCGTAGGGAATGAAGGACCGATTAGGATCCACGAGCAGTACTTC. This gives the protein CASSVGNEGPIRIHEQYF.

The chain combines TRBV6-5 with TRBJ2-1, with D unclear. The germline gives CDR1 MNHEY, CDR2 SVGAGI. V was pared by 5 bases and J by 10 bases, with 12 bases between. The CDR3 sequence is 12 residues long. CDR3 residues: CASSPGLGEQFF. In nucleotides, the CDR3 is TGTGCCAGCAGTCCAGGTCTGGGGGAGCAGTTCTTC.

The chain joins TRBV5-4 to TRBJ1-6; D gene ambiguous. Germline V gene lookup returns CDR1 SGHNT and CDR2 YYREEE (reference sequence). Between the trimmed V and J ends, which lost 0 bases and 10 bases, there was a span of 23 bases. The CDR3 extends over 18 amino acids. CDR3 region: CASSLDSKSAAKWSPLHF. The CDR3 DNA sequence: TGTGCCAGCAGCTTGGATTCTAAAAGCGCGGCCAAATGGTCACCCCTCCACTTT.

The chain uses TRBV10-2 and TRBJ1-5, with a weak D call TRBD1 (6 bases). This CDR3 is 11 amino acids long. Trimming shortened V by 3 bases and J by 15 bases, and 12 bases separated the two germline ends. In germline, CDR1 is WSHSY, CDR2 SAAADI. The CDR3 DNA follows: TGCGCCAGCAGTGAATACGGGACATGGCATTTT. It encodes CASSEYGTWHF.

The rearrangement links TRBV19 to TRBJ1-5; perhaps TRBD1 as D (5 bases). Germline loops: CDR1 LNHDA, CDR2 SQIVND (reference sequence). Trimming pared 8 bases from V and 4 bases from J, leaving 21 bases between. CDR3 length: 16 amino acids. The CDR3 DNA sequence: TGTGCCAGTGGGGGTGATCTTGGACACCTGAATCAGCCCCAGCATTTT. This codes for CASGGDLGHLNQPQHF.

The V and J genes are TRBV5-6 and TRBJ1-2, with D possibly being TRBD1 (6 bases). Trimming took 1 base from V and 8 from J, leaving 12 bases between them. This CDR3 contains 13 residues. From germline, CDR1 is SGHDT and CDR2 YYEEEE. The CDR3, as DNA: TGTGCCAGCAGCTTGAACAGGGTCGGGGGCTACACCTTC. Translating it yields CASSLNRVGGYTF.

The rearrangement joins TRBV28 to TRBJ1-6; 8 bases agree with TRBD1. Germline loops: CDR1 MDHEN, CDR2 SYDVKM. V trimming: 5 bases; J trimming: 0 bases; junction bases outside the gene matches: 12. The CDR3 is made up of 19 amino acids. The CDR3 protein is CASSLRTGWESSYNSPLHF. The CDR3, as DNA: TGTGCCAGCAGTCTCCGGACAGGGTGGGAGAGCTCCTATAATTCACCCCTCCACTTT.

The chain employs TRBV19 and TRBJ2-7; D unclear. The CDR3 has 14 amino acids. The germline V gene has CDR1 LNHDA and CDR2 SQIVND (reference sequence). Trimming took 3 bases from V and 4 from J, leaving 13 bases between them. The CDR3 protein is CASSIGVLGYEQYF. In DNA form, the CDR3 reads TGTGCCAGTAGTATTGGGGTGTTGGGTTACGAGCAGTACTTC.